This T cell receptor beta chain was found in a study of shared clonotypes between healthy human individuals. The CDR3 runs 18 residues. Germline-derived CDR1 and CDR2 are MGHRA and YSYEKL. Unmatched junction bases numbered 9, after V lost 0 bases and J lost 2 bases. Cells designated naive CD8 were CD45RO-negative and were positively selected for CCR7, with terminally differentiated effector memory CD45RA+ cells excluded. TCRdb's copy holds only in-frame clones and misses some; the assay was immunoSEQ multiplex PCR. The top ten hold approximately 0.11% of the sample, which has hundreds of thousands of clones, 85% to 95% seen once.

The chain couples TRBV4-1 to TRBJ2-7; TRBD2 matches 11 bases. The sequencing sample was made of naive CD8+ T cells sorted from blood. This TCR derives from a woman in her twenties or thirties in good health. The CDR3 loop is CASSQDPLGLAVTYEQYF. The CDR3 nucleotides read TGCGCCAGCAGCCAAGACCCACTGGGACTAGCGGTAACCTACGAGCAGTACTTC.